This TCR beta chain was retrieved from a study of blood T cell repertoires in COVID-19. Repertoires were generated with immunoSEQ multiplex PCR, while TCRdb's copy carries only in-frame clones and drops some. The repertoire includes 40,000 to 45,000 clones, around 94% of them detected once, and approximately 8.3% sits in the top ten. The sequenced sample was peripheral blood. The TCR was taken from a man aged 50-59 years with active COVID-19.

The DNA of the CDR3 is TGTGCCAGCAGACCCGGTGGGCTCGGCGAGCAGTACTTC. The encoded protein is CASRPGGLGEQYF. This chain links TRBV7-2 with TRBJ2-7; D call uncertain. Germline loops: CDR1 SGHTA, CDR2 FQGNSA. V was shortened by 6 bases and J by 6 bases, with 15 bases between the two germline ends. This CDR3 spans 13 amino acids.